The clone carrying this T cell receptor beta chain was found a few times. Its antigen remains unknown. Researchers amplified the TCR beta CDR3 regions from RNA transcripts. TCR CDR3 regions were first amplified by RT-PCR with HTBI primers. TCRdb used MiXCR to reprocess the multiplex PCR reads, holding one entry per CDR3 protein. The data contain about 570,000 distinct CDR3 sequences, around 46% of them singletons. The CDR3 covers 13 residues. Germline lookup yields CDR1 SGHRS and CDR2 YFSETQ. With 0 bases clipped from V and 12 bases from J, the junction kept 4 bases outside the gene matches. The sample comes from a study of T cells in Graves' hyperthyroidism and ophthalmopathy. Study findings and constraints: Blood held most thyroid clonotypes expanded above 0.001 frequency.

Uncontrolled infection, other autoimmune disease, pregnancy or lactation excluded patients. Based on clinical symptoms, serum thyroxine and TRAb, thyroid ultrasound and orbital computed tomography, diagnoses were reached. The receptor's source is an adult woman with Graves' disease, either hyperthyroidism or ophthalmopathy (not recorded which). The chain has TRBV5-1 and TRBJ1-5; TRBD1 agrees at 9 bases. Sequenced material: peripheral blood or thyroid tissue (not recorded which). The CDR3 nucleotides read TGCGCCAGCAGCTTGGCCGTGGGACAGGGCCAGCATTTT. Translated: CASSLAVGQGQHF.